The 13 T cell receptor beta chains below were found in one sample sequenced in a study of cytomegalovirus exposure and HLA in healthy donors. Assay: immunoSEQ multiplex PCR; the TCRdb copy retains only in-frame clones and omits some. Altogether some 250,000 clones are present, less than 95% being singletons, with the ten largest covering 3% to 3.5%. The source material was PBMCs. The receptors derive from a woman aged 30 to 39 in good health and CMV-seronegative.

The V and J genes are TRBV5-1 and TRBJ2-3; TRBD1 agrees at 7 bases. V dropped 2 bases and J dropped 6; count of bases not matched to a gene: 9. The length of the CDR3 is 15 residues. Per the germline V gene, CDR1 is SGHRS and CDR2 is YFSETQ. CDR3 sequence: CASSFGTAAFDTQYF. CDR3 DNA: TGCGCCAGCAGCTTTGGGACAGCGGCGTTCGATACGCAGTATTTT.

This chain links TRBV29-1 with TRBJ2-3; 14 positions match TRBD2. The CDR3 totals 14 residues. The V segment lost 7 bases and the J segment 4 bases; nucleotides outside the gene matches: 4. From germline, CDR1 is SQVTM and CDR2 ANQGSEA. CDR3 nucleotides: TGCAGCGCCGCGGGACTAGCGGGAGCAGATACGCAGTATTTT. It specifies CSAAGLAGADTQYF.

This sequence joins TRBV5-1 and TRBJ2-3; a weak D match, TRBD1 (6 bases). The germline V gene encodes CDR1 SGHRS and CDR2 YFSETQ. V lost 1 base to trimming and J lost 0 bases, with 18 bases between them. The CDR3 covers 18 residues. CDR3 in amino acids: CASSLQGTAASSTDTQYF. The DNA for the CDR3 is TGCGCCAGCAGCTTGCAGGGGACGGCAGCCTCTAGCACAGATACGCAGTATTTT.

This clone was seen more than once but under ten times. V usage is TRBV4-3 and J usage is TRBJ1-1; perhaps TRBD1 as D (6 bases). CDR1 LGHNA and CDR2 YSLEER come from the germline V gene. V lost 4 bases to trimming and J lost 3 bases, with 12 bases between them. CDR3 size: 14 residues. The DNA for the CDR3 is TGCGCCAGCAGCCTAACAGGGTTGGACACTGAAGCTTTCTTT. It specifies CASSLTGLDTEAFF.

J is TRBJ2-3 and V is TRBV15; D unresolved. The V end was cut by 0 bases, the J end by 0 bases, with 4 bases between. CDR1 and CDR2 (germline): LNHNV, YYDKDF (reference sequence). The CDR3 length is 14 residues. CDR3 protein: CATSRDFSTDTQYF. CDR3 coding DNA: TGTGCCACCAGCAGAGATTTTAGCACAGATACGCAGTATTTT.

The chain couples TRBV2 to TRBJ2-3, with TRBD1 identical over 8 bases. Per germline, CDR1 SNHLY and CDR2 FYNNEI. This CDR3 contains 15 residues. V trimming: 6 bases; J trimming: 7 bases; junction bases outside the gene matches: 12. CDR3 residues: CASSVDRGRMNTQYF. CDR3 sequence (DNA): TGTGCCAGCAGCGTAGACAGGGGCCGCATGAATACGCAGTATTTT.

CDR3 loop: CASSFWTSGSKLDAETQYF. The CDR3 DNA reads as TGTGCCAGCAGCTTCTGGACTAGCGGGAGTAAGTTGGATGCCGAGACCCAGTACTTC. The J gene is TRBJ2-5, the V gene TRBV7-6; 13 nucleotides line up with TRBD2. Germline trimming cut 3 bases from V and 5 bases from J; bases unmatched to any gene: 15. The CDR3 has 19 residues. Germline V gene lookup returns CDR1 SGHVS and CDR2 FNYEAQ.

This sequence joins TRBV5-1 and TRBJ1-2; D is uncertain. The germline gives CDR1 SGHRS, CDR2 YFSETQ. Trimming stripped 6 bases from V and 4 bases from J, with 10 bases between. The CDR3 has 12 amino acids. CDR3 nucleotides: TGCGCCAGCAAGGGAGATGGCTATGGCTACACCTTC. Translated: CASKGDGYGYTF.

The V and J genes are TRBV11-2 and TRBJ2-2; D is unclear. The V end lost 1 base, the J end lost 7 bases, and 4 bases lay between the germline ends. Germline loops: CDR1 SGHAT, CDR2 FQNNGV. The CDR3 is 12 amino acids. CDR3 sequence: CASSLAIGELFF. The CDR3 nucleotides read TGTGCCAGCAGCTTAGCGATCGGGGAGCTGTTTTTT.

The CDR3 DNA follows: TGCGCCAGCAGCCGGGACTCAACCACAGATACGCAGTATTTT. This encodes CASSRDSTTDTQYF. The rearrangement links TRBV4-3 to TRBJ2-3; TRBD2 might be the D (6 bases). The CDR3 covers 14 residues. Germline CDR1 and CDR2: LGHNA and YSLEER. The V gene lost 4 bases and the J gene lost 2 bases, with 10 bases spanning the gap.

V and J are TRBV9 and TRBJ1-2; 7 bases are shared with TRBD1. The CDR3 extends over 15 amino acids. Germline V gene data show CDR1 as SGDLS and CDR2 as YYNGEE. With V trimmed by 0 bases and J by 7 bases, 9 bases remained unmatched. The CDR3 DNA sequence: TGTGCCAGCAGCGTAGAGGCAGGGGGAGGTTTTGGCTACACCTTC. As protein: CASSVEAGGGFGYTF.

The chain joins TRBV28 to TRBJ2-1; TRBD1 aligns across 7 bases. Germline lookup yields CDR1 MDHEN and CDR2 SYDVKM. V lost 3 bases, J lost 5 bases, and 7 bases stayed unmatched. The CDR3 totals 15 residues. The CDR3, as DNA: TGTGCCAGCAGTTTCCCCGACAGGGAGAACAATGAGCAGTTCTTC. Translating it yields CASSFPDRENNEQFF.

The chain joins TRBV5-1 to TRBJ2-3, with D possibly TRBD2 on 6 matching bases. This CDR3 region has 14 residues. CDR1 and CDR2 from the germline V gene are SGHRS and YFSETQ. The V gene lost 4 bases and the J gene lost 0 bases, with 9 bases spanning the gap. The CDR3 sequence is CASSAGTSTDTQYF. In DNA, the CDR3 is TGCGCCAGCAGCGCCGGGACTAGCACAGATACGCAGTATTTT.